One and the same sample provided the 19 T cell receptor beta chains below, sequenced in a study of early T cells in non-severe SARS-CoV-2 infection. MiXCR was run by TCRdb on the 5' RACE reads, yielding one entry per CDR3 protein. Of 98,000 or so distinct CDR3 sequences listed, 9.5% to 15% were seen once; the top ten hold under 4.5%. The sequenced sample was whole blood, obtained at baseline. Every receptor here comes from an adult who was a healthcare worker with PCR-confirmed SARS-CoV-2 infection or an uninfected control (not recorded which).

In this sample, this clonotype turned up a few times. The V call is TRBV6-2 or TRBV6-3, the J call TRBJ2-1; D gene uncertain. With 4 bases removed from V and 2 bases from J, the gap between germline ends came to 15 bases. Germline CDR1 and CDR2: MNHEY and SVGEGT. The CDR3 runs to 16 residues. The CDR3 DNA is TGTGCCAGCAGTTCAATTCAATCCGGCGCCTACAATGAGCAGTTCTTC. Protein: CASSSIQSGAYNEQFF.

This clonotype appeared a few times. This chain uses TRBV7-9 with TRBJ2-1; TRBD2 agrees at 11 bases. The germline CDR1 and CDR2 sequences are SEHNR and FQNEAQ (reference sequence). This CDR3 comprises 16 residues. Losses at the gene ends were 4 bases for V and 7 bases for J; bases not matched to a gene: 9. This CDR3 reads CASSSLVAGGRNEQFF. In DNA, the CDR3 is TGTGCCAGCAGCTCCCTAGTAGCGGGAGGGAGGAATGAGCAGTTCTTC. The full variable domain, its missing parts supplied by reference TRBV7-9 and TRBJ2-1, is DTGVSQNPRHKITKRGQNVTFRCDPISEHNRLYWYRQTLGQGPEFLTYFQNEAQLEKSRLLSDRFSAERPKGSFSTLEIQRTEQGDSAMYLCASSSLVAGGRNEQFFGPGTRLTVL.

This clonotype was picked up many times. The chain carries TRBV7-3 and TRBJ2-2; D is unresolved. There are 11 residues in the CDR3. V lost 5 bases and J 5 bases, leaving 3 bases between the germline ends. Germline V gives CDR1 SGHTA, CDR2 FQGTGA. The CDR3 coding sequence is TGTGCCAGCAGCCAAACCGGGGAGCTGTTTTTT. Translating it yields CASSQTGELFF. The whole variable domain, remainder taken from reference TRBV7-3 and TRBJ2-2, is GAGVSQTPSNKVTEKGKYVELRCDPISGHTALYWYRQSLGQGPEFLIYFQGTGAADDSGLPNDRFFAVRPEGSVSTLKIQRTERGDSAVYLCASSQTGELFFGEGSRLTVL.

The table lists this clonotype with a few counts. V and J are TRBV28 and TRBJ1-1; 7 bases align to TRBD1. Germline V lookup: CDR1 MDHEN, CDR2 SYDVKM. This CDR3 comprises 16 residues. The junction had 9 bases not matched to a gene; V was cut back by 5 bases and J by 0 bases. As DNA, the CDR3 is TGTGCCAGCAGTCTCTTGTTCAGGGGGGTGAACACTGAAGCTTTCTTT. Its translation: CASSLLFRGVNTEAFF.

This clonotype has at least ten counts. V gene TRBV20-1 combines with J gene TRBJ2-3; D is unclear. Per germline, CDR1 DFQATT and CDR2 SNEGSKA (reference sequence). CDR3 length equals 11 residues. Trimming removed 5 bases from V and 7 bases from J, with 10 bases in between. CDR3 amino acids: CSAPDAYTQYF. The CDR3 DNA follows: TGCAGTGCTCCAGACGCGTATACGCAGTATTTT.

About this clonotype itself: A read error is possible here, since a much larger clone lies one base away. The chain joins TRBV2 to TRBJ1-5; D is unclear. There are 13 residues in the CDR3. Germline V gives CDR1 SNHLY, CDR2 FYNNEI. The CDR3 region has the DNA TGTGCCAGCGGTGACGAAGAGTACCAGCCCCAGCATTTT. Amino acid sequence: CASGDEEYQPQHF.

This chain joins TRBV5-6 and TRBJ2-3; no clear D. The V end lost 3 bases, the J end lost 6 bases, and 11 bases lay between the germline ends. Germline V gene data show CDR1 as SGHDT and CDR2 as YYEEEE. This CDR3 spans 13 amino acids. CDR3 DNA: TGTGCCAGCAGCTCTTACCCCAGGGATACGCAGTATTTT. Protein: CASSSYPRDTQYF.

The V call is TRBV7-8, the J call TRBJ2-1; 13 positions match TRBD2. J was trimmed by 7 bases and V by 5 bases; bases with no gene match: 8. Germline V gives CDR1 SGHVS, CDR2 FQNEAQ. This CDR3 is 16 amino acids long. As DNA, the CDR3 is TGTGCCAGCAGCGCACGAAGACTAGCGGGAGGAAATGAGCAGTTCTTC. This gives the protein CASSARRLAGGNEQFF.

This chain joins TRBV6-6 and TRBJ1-1; 7 nucleotides align to TRBD1. In germline, CDR1 is MNHNY, CDR2 SVGAGI (reference sequence). With 2 bases clipped from V and 1 base from J, the junction kept 7 bases outside the gene matches. The length of the CDR3 is 16 residues. The DNA for the CDR3 is TGTGCCAGCAGTTACACCCGGACAGGTTCGAACACTGAAGCTTTCTTT. Protein sequence: CASSYTRTGSNTEAFF.

This clonotype occurred a few times. V gene TRBV12-3 or TRBV12-4 combines with J gene TRBJ1-1; 8 positions agree with TRBD1. This CDR3 is 15 amino acids long. V dropped 6 bases and J dropped 3; count of bases not matched to a gene: 9. Here the CDR3 reads CASRRTGRKDTEAFF. The CDR3 DNA reads as TGTGCCAGCAGACGGACAGGGCGTAAGGACACTGAAGCTTTCTTT.

This clonotype occurred a few times. V and J are TRBV2 and TRBJ2-5, with no clear D. The CDR3 is 12 residues long. Deletions cut 5 bases from V and 5 bases from J, with 9 bases between. CDR1 and CDR2 (germline): SNHLY, FYNNEI. CDR3 residues: CASSLLVETQYF. As DNA, the CDR3 is TGTGCCAGCAGTTTGCTTGTGGAGACCCAGTACTTC.

J is TRBJ1-2 and V is TRBV27; maybe TRBD1 (5 bases). CDR1 MNHEY and CDR2 SMNVEV come from the germline V gene (reference sequence). V shed 6 bases and J shed 3 bases, with 20 bases lying between them. The CDR3 loop spans 16 amino acids. The CDR3: CASRGLLGLFDYGYTF. The CDR3 nucleotides read TGTGCCAGCAGAGGTCTTCTGGGGCTGTTTGACTATGGCTACACCTTC.

A few counts support this clonotype. The chain has TRBV29-1 and TRBJ2-7; possibly TRBD1 for D (6 bases). V was shortened by 5 bases and J by 5 bases, with 25 bases between the two germline ends. Germline V gene lookup returns CDR1 SQVTM and CDR2 ANQGSEA. This CDR3 is built from 16 residues. In nucleotides, the CDR3 is TGCAGCGTTAGCCGGGACACGTCCTTTTTGGGAGACGAGCAGTACTTC. Protein sequence: CSVSRDTSFLGDEQYF.

This clonotype has only a few counts. This chain uses TRBV11-2 with TRBJ2-2, with D perhaps given as TRBD1 or TRBD2 (5 bases each). The CDR3 is 14 residues long. Germline CDR1 and CDR2: SGHAT and FQNNGV. V lost 4 bases and J lost 9, with 15 bases in between. The CDR3 here is CASSSGRINRELFF. The CDR3 coding sequence is TGTGCCAGCAGCTCGGGACGGATTAACAGGGAGCTGTTTTTT.

There are a few counts of this clonotype. This rearrangement joins TRBV6-6 to TRBJ1-1; 9 positions agree with TRBD1. Germline assignment: CDR1 MNHNY and CDR2 SVGAGI (reference sequence). Unmatched junction bases numbered 11, after V lost 2 bases and J lost 10 bases. The CDR3 runs 15 residues. The CDR3 DNA reads TGTGCCAGCAGTTACCCTCCGGGACAGGGTTTGGCAGCTTTCTTT. Its protein is CASSYPPGQGLAAFF.

The chain employs TRBV7-3 and TRBJ2-1; no reliable D call. Germline CDR1 is SGHTA and CDR2 is FQGTGA. Trimming cost V 4 bases and J 6 bases, with 16 bases left between them. This CDR3 comprises 15 residues. The CDR3 DNA is TGTGCCAGCAGCTCGCAAAGCCAGGTCTCCAATGAGCAGTTCTTC. Translation gives CASSSQSQVSNEQFF.

This sequence joins TRBV3-1 and TRBJ1-5, with D unclear. Germline V lookup: CDR1 LGHDT, CDR2 YNNKEL (reference sequence). V was shortened by 0 bases and J by 4 bases, with 10 bases between the two germline ends. This CDR3 has 15 residues. CDR3 loop: CASSQELGQNQPQHF. The CDR3 nucleotides read TGTGCCAGCAGCCAAGAGTTGGGCCAAAATCAGCCCCAGCATTTT.

This chain connects TRBV10-2 to TRBJ2-2; 10 bases fit TRBD2. The CDR3 contains 17 residues. The J segment lost 4 bases and the V segment lost 4 bases, leaving 9 bases of the junction unmatched. Germline assignment: CDR1 WSHSY and CDR2 SAAADI. The CDR3 sequence: CASSVAGGSRGTGELFF. CDR3 coding DNA: TGCGCCAGCAGTGTAGCGGGGGGTTCCCGAGGCACCGGGGAGCTGTTTTTT.

This clonotype was counted many times. V and J are TRBV11-2 and TRBJ2-7; D tentatively fits TRBD1 or TRBD2 (5 bases each). The CDR3 has 14 residues. Germline V gives CDR1 SGHAT, CDR2 FQNNGV. V lost 0 bases, J lost 5 bases, and 11 bases lay in between. The CDR3 nucleotides are TGTGCCAGCAGCTTAGAAAAGGGACCCCACGAGCAGTACTTC. Its translation: CASSLEKGPHEQYF.